Listed below are T cell receptor beta chains from one sample, sequenced in a study of long-term antiretroviral therapy in people with HIV. Only in-frame clones appear in the TCRdb table, and some are missing; sequencing was by immunoSEQ multiplex PCR. The sample holds some 16,000 clones, around 80% seen once. Sequencing was performed on unsorted PBMCs, taken 2.1 years after starting antiretroviral therapy. Every receptor here comes from a man aged 40-49 years with HIV. Both conserved end residues are part of each CDR3. Each record gives: J gene, clone size, V gene, D gene, CDR3 protein, CDR3 DNA. A D gene is named only where the DNA matches it firmly. Size tells how often a clone was seen (once, few, many) or the class of an expanded clone, and some rows leave it out.

TRBJ1-1 medium-sized TRBV5-8 . CASSLAGATALGAFF TGTGCCAGCAGCTTAGCGGGGGCAACAGCCCTGGGAGCTTTCTTT
TRBJ2-5 . TRBV5-1 TRBD2 CASSRGGETQYF TGCGCCAGCAGCCGCGGGGGGGAGACCCAGTACTTC
TRBJ1-2 . TRBV7-8 . CASSLGPTGGYTF TGTGCCAGCAGCTTGGGACCAACGGGGGGCTACACCTTC
TRBJ1-2 . TRBV20-1 . CSAKAGIGYTF TGCAGTGCTAAGGCAGGGATCGGCTACACCTTC
TRBJ2-2 . TRBV7-8 TRBD2 CASSLVSLAGTGELFF TGTGCCAGCAGCTTAGTCAGTCTAGCGGGCACCGGGGAGCTGTTTTTT
TRBJ2-5 . TRBV5-3 . CASPGDNGFQETQYF TGTGCCAGTCCGGGAGACAATGGCTTTCAAGAGACCCAGTACTTC
TRBJ1-4 . TRBV7-9 . CASSPRDYEKLFF TGTGCCAGCAGCCCACGGGATTACGAAAAACTGTTTTTT
TRBJ1-1 . TRBV5-1 TRBD1 CASSLGTVKNTEAFF TGCGCCAGCAGCTTAGGGACAGTTAAGAACACTGAAGCTTTCTTT
TRBJ2-3 . TRBV11-2 TRBD2 CASSDGSSGGTDTQYF TGTGCCAGCAGCGACGGATCTAGCGGGGGCACAGATACGCAGTATTTT
TRBJ1-1 . TRBV5-1 . CASRQGTVLNTEAFF TGCGCCAGCAGGCAGGGGACGGTCCTGAACACTGAAGCTTTCTTT
TRBJ1-3 . TRBV7-9 . CASSFQAGNTIYF TGTGCCAGCAGCTTCCAGGCAGGAAACACCATATATTTT
TRBJ2-7 . TRBV30 TRBD1 CAWSTGTGDYEQYF TGTGCCTGGAGTACCGGGACAGGGGACTACGAGCAGTACTTC
TRBJ1-2 . TRBV29-1 . CSVERGAGYYGYTF TGCAGCGTTGAACGGGGGGCCGGGTATTATGGCTACACCTTC
TRBJ2-7 . TRBV4-1 . CASSPGTSTYEQYF TGCGCCAGCAGCCCCGGGACATCCACCTACGAGCAGTACTTC
TRBJ1-1 . TRBV6-1 TRBD1 CASSVQGAVAEAFF TGTGCCAGCAGTGTACAGGGGGCAGTCGCTGAAGCTTTCTTT
TRBJ1-2 . TRBV5-5 TRBD1 CASSYPGQGIYGYTF TGTGCCAGCAGCTATCCGGGACAGGGGATCTATGGCTACACCTTC
TRBJ2-2 . TRBV11-2 TRBD1 CASSSGQGLAGELFF TGTGCCAGCAGCTCGGGACAGGGTCTGGCCGGGGAGCTGTTTTTT
TRBJ2-7 . TRBV7-3 TRBD2 CASSFAGGSYEQYF TGTGCCAGCAGCTTCGCGGGGGGCTCCTACGAGCAGTACTTC
TRBJ1-3 . TRBV9 . CASSPTGLSGNTIYF TGTGCCAGCAGCCCAACAGGACTTTCTGGAAACACCATATATTTT
TRBJ1-1 . TRBV18 . CASSPPEMNTEAFF TGTGCCAGCTCACCACCAGAGATGAACACTGAAGCTTTCTTT